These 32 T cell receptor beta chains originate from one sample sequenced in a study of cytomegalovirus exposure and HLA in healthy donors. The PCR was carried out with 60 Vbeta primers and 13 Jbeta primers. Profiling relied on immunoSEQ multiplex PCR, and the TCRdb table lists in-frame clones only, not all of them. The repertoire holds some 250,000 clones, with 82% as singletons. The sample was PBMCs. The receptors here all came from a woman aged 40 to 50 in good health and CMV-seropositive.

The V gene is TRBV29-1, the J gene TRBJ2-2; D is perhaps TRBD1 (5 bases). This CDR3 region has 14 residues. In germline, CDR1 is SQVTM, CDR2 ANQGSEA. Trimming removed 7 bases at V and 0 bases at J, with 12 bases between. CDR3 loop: CSAATASNTGELFF. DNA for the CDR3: TGCAGCGCTGCGACAGCCTCGAACACCGGGGAGCTGTTTTTT.

The CDR3 protein is CASSFAGGQETQYF. The CDR3 coding sequence is TGTGCCAGCAGCTTCGCGGGGGGGCAAGAGACCCAGTACTTC. J is TRBJ2-5 and V is TRBV9; 9 nucleotides match TRBD2. This CDR3 has 14 residues. J was trimmed by 2 bases and V by 4 bases; bases with no gene match: 3. Germline V lookup: CDR1 SGDLS, CDR2 YYNGEE.

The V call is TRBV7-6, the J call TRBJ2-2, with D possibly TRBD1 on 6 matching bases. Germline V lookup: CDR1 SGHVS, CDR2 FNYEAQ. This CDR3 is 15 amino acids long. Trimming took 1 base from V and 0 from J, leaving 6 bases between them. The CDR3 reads CASSLGTANTGELFF. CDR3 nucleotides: TGTGCCAGCAGCTTAGGGACAGCGAACACCGGGGAGCTGTTTTTT.

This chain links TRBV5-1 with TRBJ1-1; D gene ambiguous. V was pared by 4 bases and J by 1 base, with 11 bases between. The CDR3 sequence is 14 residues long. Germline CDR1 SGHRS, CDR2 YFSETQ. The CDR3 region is CASSRRAQNTEAFF. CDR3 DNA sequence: TGCGCCAGCAGCCGGCGGGCACAGAACACTGAAGCTTTCTTT.

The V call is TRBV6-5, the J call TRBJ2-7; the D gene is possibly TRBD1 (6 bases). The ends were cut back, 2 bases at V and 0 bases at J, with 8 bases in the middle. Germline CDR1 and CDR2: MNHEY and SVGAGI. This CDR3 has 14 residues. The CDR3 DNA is TGTGCCAGCAGTTACGAGGGGGTCTCCTACGAGCAGTACTTC. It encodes CASSYEGVSYEQYF.

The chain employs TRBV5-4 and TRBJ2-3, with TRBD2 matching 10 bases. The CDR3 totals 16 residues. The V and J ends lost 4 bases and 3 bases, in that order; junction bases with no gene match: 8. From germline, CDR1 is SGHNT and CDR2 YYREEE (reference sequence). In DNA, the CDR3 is TGTGCCAGCAGCCTCGGGACTAGCGAAAGGACAGATACGCAGTATTTT. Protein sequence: CASSLGTSERTDTQYF.

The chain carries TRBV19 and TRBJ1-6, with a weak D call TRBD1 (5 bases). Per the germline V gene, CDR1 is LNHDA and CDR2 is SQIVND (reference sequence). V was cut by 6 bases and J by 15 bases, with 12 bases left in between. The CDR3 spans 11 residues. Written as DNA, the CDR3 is TGTGCCAGTAGAGATTCAGGGAACCTCCACTTT. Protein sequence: CASRDSGNLHF.

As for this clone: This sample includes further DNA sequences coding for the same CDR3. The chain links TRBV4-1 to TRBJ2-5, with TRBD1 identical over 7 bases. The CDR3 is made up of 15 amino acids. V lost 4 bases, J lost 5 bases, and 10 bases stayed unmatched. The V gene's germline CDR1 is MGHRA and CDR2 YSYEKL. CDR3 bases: TGCGCCAGCAGCCCCTCGCACCACAGGGGTGAGACCCAGTACTTC. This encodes CASSPSHHRGETQYF.

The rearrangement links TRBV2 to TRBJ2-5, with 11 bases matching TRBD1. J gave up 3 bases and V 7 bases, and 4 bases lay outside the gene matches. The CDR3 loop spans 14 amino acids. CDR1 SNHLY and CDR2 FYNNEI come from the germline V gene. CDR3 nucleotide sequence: TGTGCCAGCAAGGACAGGGGGCAGGAAGAGACCCAGTACTTC. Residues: CASKDRGQEETQYF.

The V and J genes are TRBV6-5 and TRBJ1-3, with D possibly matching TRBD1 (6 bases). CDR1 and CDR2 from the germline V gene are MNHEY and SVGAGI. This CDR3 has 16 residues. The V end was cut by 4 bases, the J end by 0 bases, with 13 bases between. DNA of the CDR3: TGTGCCAGCAGTTGGGGGCCCCCCGGCTCTGGAAACACCATATATTTT. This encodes CASSWGPPGSGNTIYF.

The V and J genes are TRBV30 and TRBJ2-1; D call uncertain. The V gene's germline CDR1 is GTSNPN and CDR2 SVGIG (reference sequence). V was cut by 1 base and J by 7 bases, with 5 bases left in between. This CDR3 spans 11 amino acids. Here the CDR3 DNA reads TGTGCCTGGAGTGCCAGAAATGAGCAGTTCTTC. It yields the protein CAWSARNEQFF.

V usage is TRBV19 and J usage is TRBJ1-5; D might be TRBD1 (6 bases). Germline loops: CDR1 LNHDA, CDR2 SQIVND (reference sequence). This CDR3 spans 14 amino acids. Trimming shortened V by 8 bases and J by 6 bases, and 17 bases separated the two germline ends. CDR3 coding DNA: TGTGCCAGTGGGAGGGGGATAGACAGTCAGCCCCAGCATTTT. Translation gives CASGRGIDSQPQHF.

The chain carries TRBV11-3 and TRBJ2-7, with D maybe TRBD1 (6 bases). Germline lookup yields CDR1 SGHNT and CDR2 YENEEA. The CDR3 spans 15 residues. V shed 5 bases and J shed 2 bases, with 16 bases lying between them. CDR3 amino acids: CASSVSGALTYEQYF. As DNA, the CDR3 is TGTGCCAGCAGCGTATCAGGGGCCCTTACCTACGAGCAGTACTTC.

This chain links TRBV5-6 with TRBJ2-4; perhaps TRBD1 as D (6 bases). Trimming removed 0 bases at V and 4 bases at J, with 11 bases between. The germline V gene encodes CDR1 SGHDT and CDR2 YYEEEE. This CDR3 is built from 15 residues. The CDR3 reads CASSLETGPKNIQYF. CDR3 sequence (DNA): TGTGCCAGCAGCTTGGAGACAGGCCCGAAAAACATTCAGTACTTC. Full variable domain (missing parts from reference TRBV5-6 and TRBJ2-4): DAGVTQSPTHLIKTRGQQVTLRCSPKSGHDTVSWYQQALGQGPQFIFQYYEEEERQRGNFPDRFSGHQFPNYSSELNVNALLLGDSALYLCASSLETGPKNIQYFGAGTRLSVL.

CDR3 amino acids: CASSGQGRGEKLFF. The CDR3 coding sequence is TGTGCCAGCAGCGGACAAGGGAGGGGGGAAAAACTGTTTTTT. The genes are TRBV9 and TRBJ1-4, with a possible D match to TRBD1 (6 bases). The CDR3 consists of 14 residues. CDR1 and CDR2 (germline): SGDLS, YYNGEE. V lost 3 bases and J lost 8, with 14 bases in between. Combining the CDR3 with reference TRBV9 and TRBJ1-4 gives the whole variable domain DSGVTQTPKHLITATGQRVTLRCSPRSGDLSVYWYQQSLDQGLQFLIQYYNGEERAKGNILERFSAQQFPDLHSELNLSSLELGDSALYFCASSGQGRGEKLFFGSGTQLSVL.

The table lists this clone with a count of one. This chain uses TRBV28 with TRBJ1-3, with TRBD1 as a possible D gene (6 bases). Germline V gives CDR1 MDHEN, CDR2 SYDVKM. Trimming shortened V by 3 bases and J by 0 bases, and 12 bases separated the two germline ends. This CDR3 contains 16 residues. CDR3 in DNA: TGTGCCAGCAGTTTTGGGGGCGGCGGCTCTGGAAACACCATATATTTT. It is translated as CASSFGGGGSGNTIYF.

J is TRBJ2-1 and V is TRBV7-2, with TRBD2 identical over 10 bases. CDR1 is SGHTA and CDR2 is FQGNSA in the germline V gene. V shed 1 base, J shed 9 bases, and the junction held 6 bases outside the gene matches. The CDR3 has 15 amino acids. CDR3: CASSLGTSGTTEQFF. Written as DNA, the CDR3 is TGTGCCAGCAGCTTAGGGACTAGCGGAACGACTGAGCAGTTCTTC.

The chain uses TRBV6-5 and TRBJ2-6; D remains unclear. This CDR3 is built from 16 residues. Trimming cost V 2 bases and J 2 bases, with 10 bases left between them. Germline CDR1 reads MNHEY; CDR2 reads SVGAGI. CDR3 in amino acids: CASSYPRSPGANVLTF. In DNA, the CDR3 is TGTGCCAGCAGTTACCCGCGGTCACCTGGGGCCAACGTCCTGACTTTC.

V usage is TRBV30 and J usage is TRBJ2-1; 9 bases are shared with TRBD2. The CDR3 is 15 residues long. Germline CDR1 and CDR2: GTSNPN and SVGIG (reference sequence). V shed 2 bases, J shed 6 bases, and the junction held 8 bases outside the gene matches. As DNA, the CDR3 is TGTGCCTGGAGTCTAGATAGCGGGAGAGGCAATGAGCAGTTCTTC. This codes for CAWSLDSGRGNEQFF.

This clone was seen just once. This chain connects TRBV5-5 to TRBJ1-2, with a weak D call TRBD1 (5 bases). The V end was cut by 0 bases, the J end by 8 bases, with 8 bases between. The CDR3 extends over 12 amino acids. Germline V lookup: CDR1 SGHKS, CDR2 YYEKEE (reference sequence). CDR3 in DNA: TGTGCCAGCAGCTTGGGACAGCGAGGCTACACCTTC. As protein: CASSLGQRGYTF.

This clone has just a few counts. The DNA of the CDR3 is TGCAGCGTTGAAGATGAAGGCCCTAGGAAGGGCTACACCTTC. The encoded protein is CSVEDEGPRKGYTF. The chain combines TRBV29-1 with TRBJ1-2; D gene unclear. The CDR3 runs 14 residues. Germline V CDR1 and CDR2: SQVTM, ANQGSEA. Trimming took off 0 bases at V and 8 bases at J, with 16 bases between the two ends.

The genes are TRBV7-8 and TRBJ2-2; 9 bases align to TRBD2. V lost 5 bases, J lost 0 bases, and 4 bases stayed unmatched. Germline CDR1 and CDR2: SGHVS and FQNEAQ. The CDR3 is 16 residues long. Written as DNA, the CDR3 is TGTGCCAGCAGCCACCGACTAGCGGCGAACACCGGGGAGCTGTTTTTT. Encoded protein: CASSHRLAANTGELFF.

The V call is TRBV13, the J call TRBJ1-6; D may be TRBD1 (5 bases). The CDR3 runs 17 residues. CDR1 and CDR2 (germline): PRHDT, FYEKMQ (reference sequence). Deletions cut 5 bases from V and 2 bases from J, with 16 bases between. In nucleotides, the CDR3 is TGTGCCAGCAGCCGTCGGGGGGGGATGGCCTATAATTCACCCCTCCACTTT. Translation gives CASSRRGGMAYNSPLHF.

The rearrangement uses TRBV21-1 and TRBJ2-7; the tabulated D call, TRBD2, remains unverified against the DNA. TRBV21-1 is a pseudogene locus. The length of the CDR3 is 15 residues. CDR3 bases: TGTGCCAGCAGCATCGGGACTAGCGGGAGCTACGAGCAGTACTTC. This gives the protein CASSIGTSGSYEQYF.

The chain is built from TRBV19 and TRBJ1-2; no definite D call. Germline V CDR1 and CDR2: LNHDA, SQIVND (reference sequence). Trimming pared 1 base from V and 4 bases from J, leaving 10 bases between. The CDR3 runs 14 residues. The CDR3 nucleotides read TGTGCCAGTAGTATAGGCCAGTTTATCTATGGCTACACCTTC. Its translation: CASSIGQFIYGYTF.

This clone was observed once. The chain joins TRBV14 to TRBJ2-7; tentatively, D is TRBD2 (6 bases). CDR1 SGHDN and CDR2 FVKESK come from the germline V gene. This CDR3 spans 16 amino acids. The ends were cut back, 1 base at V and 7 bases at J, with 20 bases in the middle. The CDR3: CASSQATDYRGWEQYF. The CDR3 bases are TGTGCCAGCAGCCAAGCCACGGACTATCGCGGGTGGGAGCAGTACTTC.

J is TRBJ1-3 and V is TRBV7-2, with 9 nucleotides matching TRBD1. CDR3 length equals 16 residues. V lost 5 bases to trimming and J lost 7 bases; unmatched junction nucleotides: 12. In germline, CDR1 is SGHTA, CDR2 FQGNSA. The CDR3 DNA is TGTGCCAGCAGCATAGACAGGACAGGGGCCCGGAACACCATATATTTT. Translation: CASSIDRTGARNTIYF.

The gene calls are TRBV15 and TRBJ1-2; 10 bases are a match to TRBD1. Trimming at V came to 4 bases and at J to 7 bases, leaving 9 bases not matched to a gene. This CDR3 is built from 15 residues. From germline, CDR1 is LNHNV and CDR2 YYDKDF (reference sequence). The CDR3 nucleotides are TGTGCCACCAGCAAGGTTGGGACAGGGGTGAGTGGCTACACCTTC. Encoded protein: CATSKVGTGVSGYTF.

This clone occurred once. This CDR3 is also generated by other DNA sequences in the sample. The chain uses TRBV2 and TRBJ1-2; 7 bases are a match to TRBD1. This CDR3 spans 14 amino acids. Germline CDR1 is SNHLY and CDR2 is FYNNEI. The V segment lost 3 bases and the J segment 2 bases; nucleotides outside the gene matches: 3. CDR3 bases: TGTGCCAGCAGTGAGAGGGGGCCGAACTATGGCTACACCTTC. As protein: CASSERGPNYGYTF.

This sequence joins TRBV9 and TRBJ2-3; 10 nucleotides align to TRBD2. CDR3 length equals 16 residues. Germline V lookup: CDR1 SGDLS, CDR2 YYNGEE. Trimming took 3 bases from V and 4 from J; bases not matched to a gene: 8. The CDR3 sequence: CASSASSGGAADTQYF. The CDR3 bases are TGTGCCAGCAGCGCGAGCAGCGGGGGGGCAGCAGATACGCAGTATTTT.

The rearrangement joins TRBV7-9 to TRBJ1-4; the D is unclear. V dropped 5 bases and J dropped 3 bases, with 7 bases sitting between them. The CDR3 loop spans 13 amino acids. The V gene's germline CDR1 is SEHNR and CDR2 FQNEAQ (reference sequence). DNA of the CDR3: TGTGCCAGCAGCCTACAGCCTAATGAAAAACTGTTTTTT. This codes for CASSLQPNEKLFF.

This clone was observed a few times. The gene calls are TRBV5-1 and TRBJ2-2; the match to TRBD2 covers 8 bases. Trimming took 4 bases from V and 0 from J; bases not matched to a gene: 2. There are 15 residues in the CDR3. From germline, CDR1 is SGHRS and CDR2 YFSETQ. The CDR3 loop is CASSPTSANTGELFF. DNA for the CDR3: TGCGCCAGCAGCCCGACTAGCGCGAACACCGGGGAGCTGTTTTTT.